The rows below give T cell receptor beta chains drawn from one sample of a study of T cell changes during pregnancy in multiple sclerosis. Using immunoSEQ multiplex PCR, the repertoire was profiled, and TCRdb retains in-frame clones only, with some absent. The sample holds roughly 39,000 clones; approximately 91% are singletons and the top ten take 0.37%. The sequencing used CD4+ T cells from peripheral blood mononuclear cells, collected after pregnancy. The receptor set was obtained from a female donor in good health, enrolled as a control in a pregnancy study. Each CDR3 is given without its conserved first and last residue. Each record gives: J gene, D gene, V gene, CDR3 protein. A D gene is named only where the DNA matches it firmly.

J: TRBJ2-3; D: TRBD1; V: TRBV27; CDR3: ASSSGDRVVADTQY
J: TRBJ2-7; D: TRBD1; V: TRBV19; CDR3: ASSGQGSDEQY
J: TRBJ2-5; D: TRBD2; V: TRBV7-8; CDR3: ASTRTSGRETQY
J: TRBJ1-1; D: -; V: TRBV13; CDR3: ASSLRGTEAF
J: TRBJ2-1; D: -; V: TRBV11-2; CDR3: ASSLGGVRARSYNEQF
J: TRBJ2-1; D: -; V: TRBV4-3; CDR3: ASSPEQGYSASQF
J: TRBJ2-2; D: TRBD2; V: TRBV7-2; CDR3: ASSLAGGTGELF
J: TRBJ2-4; D: -; V: TRBV5-6; CDR3: ASRGQRNIQY
J: TRBJ2-3; D: TRBD2; V: TRBV7-8; CDR3: ASSFRLAGGGDTQY
J: TRBJ2-3; D: TRBD2; V: TRBV7-8; CDR3: ASGASGSPDTQY
J: TRBJ2-5; D: -; V: TRBV29-1; CDR3: SVWSQETQY
J: TRBJ2-5; D: TRBD2; V: TRBV9; CDR3: ASSVAGGEVWETQY
J: TRBJ2-1; D: -; V: TRBV10-3; CDR3: AISESAEGYNEQF
J: TRBJ2-7; D: TRBD2; V: TRBV9; CDR3: ASSGPTLGTSGEQY
J: TRBJ1-2; D: -; V: TRBV15; CDR3: ATSLARNYGYT
J: TRBJ1-1; D: TRBD1; V: TRBV4-3; CDR3: ASSARQGGTEAF
J: TRBJ2-7; D: -; V: TRBV29-1; CDR3: SVGGYEQY
J: TRBJ2-7; D: -; V: TRBV6-5; CDR3: ASSYKGPRGGYEQY
J: TRBJ1-2; D: -; V: TRBV25-1; CDR3: ASRDSGTYGYT
J: TRBJ1-5; D: -; V: TRBV19; CDR3: ASSILDSLNQPQH
J: TRBJ2-3; D: -; V: TRBV30; CDR3: AWSVARLVSDTQY
J: TRBJ1-1; D: TRBD1; V: TRBV7-7; CDR3: ASSYPPVTGDLRSHTEAF